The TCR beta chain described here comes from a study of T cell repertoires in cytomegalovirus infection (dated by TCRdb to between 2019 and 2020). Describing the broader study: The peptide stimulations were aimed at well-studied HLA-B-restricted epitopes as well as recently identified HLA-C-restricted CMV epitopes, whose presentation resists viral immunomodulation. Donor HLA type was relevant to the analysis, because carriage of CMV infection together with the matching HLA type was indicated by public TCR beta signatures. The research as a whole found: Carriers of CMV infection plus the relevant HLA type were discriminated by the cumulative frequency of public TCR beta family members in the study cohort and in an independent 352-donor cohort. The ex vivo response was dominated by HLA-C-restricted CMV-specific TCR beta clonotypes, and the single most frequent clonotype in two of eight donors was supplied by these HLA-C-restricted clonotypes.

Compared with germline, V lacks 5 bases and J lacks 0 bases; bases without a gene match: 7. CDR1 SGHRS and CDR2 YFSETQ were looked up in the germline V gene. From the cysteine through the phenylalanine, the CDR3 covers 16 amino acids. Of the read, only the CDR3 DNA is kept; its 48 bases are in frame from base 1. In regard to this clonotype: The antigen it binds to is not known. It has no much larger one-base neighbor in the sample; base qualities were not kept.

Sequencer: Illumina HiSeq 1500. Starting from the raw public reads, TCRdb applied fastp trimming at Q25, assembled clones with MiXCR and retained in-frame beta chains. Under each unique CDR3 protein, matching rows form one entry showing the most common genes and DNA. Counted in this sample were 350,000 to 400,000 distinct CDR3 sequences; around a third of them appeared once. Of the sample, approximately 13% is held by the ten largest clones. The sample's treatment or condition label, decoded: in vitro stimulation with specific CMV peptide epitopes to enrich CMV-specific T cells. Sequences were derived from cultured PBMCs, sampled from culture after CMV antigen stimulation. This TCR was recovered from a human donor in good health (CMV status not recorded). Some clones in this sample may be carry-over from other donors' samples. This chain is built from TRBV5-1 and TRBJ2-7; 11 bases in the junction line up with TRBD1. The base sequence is TGCGCCAGCAGGTCAAGCGGGACAGGGGGCTCCTACGAGCAGTACTTC. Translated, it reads CASRSSGTGGSYEQYF.